This passage covers 20 T cell receptor beta chains from one sample sequenced in a study of blood T cell repertoires in COVID-19. This table comes from immunoSEQ multiplex PCR, and its TCRdb copy is limited to in-frame clones, with some not included. Of about 170,000 clones listed, approximately 83% are singletons. The sequencing input was peripheral blood. The receptors come from a woman older than 75 with acute or convalescent COVID-19.

The V call is TRBV6-5, the J call TRBJ2-7; a weak D match, TRBD1 (6 bases). The CDR3 is 14 amino acids. Germline values: CDR1 MNHEY, CDR2 SVGAGI. V shed 5 bases and J shed 0 bases, with 11 bases lying between them. This CDR3 reads CASSRTESSYEQYF. CDR3 sequence (DNA): TGTGCCAGCAGTCGGACAGAGAGCTCCTACGAGCAGTACTTC.

The chain links TRBV10-1 to TRBJ2-1; D is perhaps TRBD1 (6 bases). With 6 bases removed from V and 0 bases from J, the gap between germline ends came to 18 bases. This CDR3 contains 17 residues. In germline, CDR1 is WNHNN, CDR2 SYGVQD (reference sequence). The CDR3 loop reads CASSDASTGYSYNEQFF. The CDR3 DNA sequence: TGCGCCAGCAGCGATGCCTCAACAGGGTACTCCTACAATGAGCAGTTCTTC.

V gene TRBV4-1 combines with J gene TRBJ1-5; 9 bases are a match to TRBD1. The length of the CDR3 is 17 residues. Germline V gene data show CDR1 as MGHRA and CDR2 as YSYEKL. J lost 1 base, V lost 5 bases, and 9 bases had no gene match. Here the CDR3 reads CASSLRQGEYSNQPQHF. The CDR3 DNA follows: TGCGCCAGCAGCTTACGACAGGGGGAATACAGCAATCAGCCCCAGCATTTT.

The gene calls are TRBV19 and TRBJ2-5; TRBD1 matches 7 bases. Germline CDR1 and CDR2: LNHDA and SQIVND (reference sequence). The J segment lost 3 bases and the V segment lost 5 bases, leaving 6 bases of the junction unmatched. The CDR3 runs to 14 residues. CDR3 coding DNA: TGTGCCAGTAGTTCGGGACAGTTAGAAGAGACCCAGTACTTC. Translated: CASSSGQLEETQYF.

V usage is TRBV7-2 and J usage is TRBJ2-3; D may be TRBD1 (6 bases). Germline CDR1 SGHTA, CDR2 FQGNSA. The V gene lost 3 bases and the J gene lost 8 bases, with 12 bases spanning the gap. The CDR3 runs to 13 residues. DNA for the CDR3: TGTGCCAGCAGCTTTGGTCCAGGGGCTACGCAGTATTTT. This sequence encodes CASSFGPGATQYF.

The chain recombines TRBV6-5 with TRBJ1-1; TRBD1 is a possible D gene (5 bases). The V end lost 6 bases, the J end lost 4 bases, and 15 bases lay between the germline ends. The germline gives CDR1 MNHEY, CDR2 SVGAGI. This CDR3 spans 14 amino acids. The CDR3 sequence: CASSPTGGTTEAFF. DNA of the CDR3: TGTGCCAGCAGCCCCACCGGGGGAACCACTGAAGCTTTCTTT.

This clone was counted a few times. This chain links TRBV6-1 with TRBJ1-2; perhaps TRBD1 as D (5 bases). CDR3 length equals 16 residues. With 1 base removed from V and 4 bases from J, the gap between germline ends came to 16 bases. The V gene's germline CDR1 is MNHNS and CDR2 SASEGT. CDR3 sequence (DNA): TGTGCCAGCAGTGAAGGGGGCGGGGTCGCGGCCTATGGCTACACCTTC. Amino acid sequence: CASSEGGGVAAYGYTF.

The chain joins TRBV19 to TRBJ1-5; D might be TRBD1 (6 bases). V lost 5 bases to trimming and J lost 0 bases, with 14 bases between them. The CDR3 is 16 amino acids. The germline V gene has CDR1 LNHDA and CDR2 SQIVND (reference sequence). In nucleotides, the CDR3 is TGTGCCAGTAGTGAGGGGACAACCATTAGCAATCAGCCCCAGCATTTT. It specifies CASSEGTTISNQPQHF.

The chain links TRBV5-1 to TRBJ2-1, with TRBD1 identical over 7 bases. The CDR3 covers 15 residues. V trimming: 4 bases; J trimming: 4 bases; junction bases outside the gene matches: 8. Germline V gene data show CDR1 as SGHRS and CDR2 as YFSETQ. CDR3 region: CASSRNPGQYNEQFF. The CDR3 DNA reads as TGCGCCAGCAGCCGAAATCCGGGACAGTACAATGAGCAGTTCTTC.

The chain combines TRBV10-2 with TRBJ1-5, with 10 bases lining up with TRBD1. Germline trimming cut 6 bases from V and 4 bases from J; bases unmatched to any gene: 3. This CDR3 is built from 14 residues. From germline, CDR1 is WSHSY and CDR2 SAAADI. In DNA form, the CDR3 reads TGCGCCAGCAGGGACAGGGGGGAGAATCAGCCCCAGCATTTT. Translating gives CASRDRGENQPQHF.

This sequence joins TRBV6-2 or TRBV6-3 and TRBJ2-1; D not resolved. V lost 5 bases to trimming and J lost 8 bases, with 10 bases between them. The germline V gene has CDR1 MNHEY and CDR2 SVGEGT. CDR3 size: 12 residues. As DNA, the CDR3 is TGTGCCAGCAGTCGAGCGAGCGATGAGCAGTTCTTC. Translating it yields CASSRASDEQFF.

The table lists this clone with a count of one. A junction end diverges from the germline sequence, so it may reflect a read error. The rearrangement uses TRBV7-9 and TRBJ2-1; D gene uncertain. The germline gives CDR1 SEHNR, CDR2 FQNEAQ (reference sequence). The CDR3 extends over 11 amino acids. The CDR3 loop reads CASSPYNEQFF. CDR3 DNA: TGTGCCAGCAGCCCCTATAATGAGCAGTTCTTC.

The V call is TRBV19, the J call TRBJ2-5; tentatively, D is TRBD2 (5 bases). Per the germline V gene, CDR1 is LNHDA and CDR2 is SQIVND (reference sequence). This CDR3 has 15 amino acids. V was cut by 0 bases and J by 2 bases, with 10 bases left in between. The CDR3 is CASSIDSGSQETQYF. The DNA for the CDR3 is TGTGCCAGTAGTATAGATTCGGGGAGTCAAGAGACCCAGTACTTC.

This chain joins TRBV27 and TRBJ1-1; D is ambiguous. The CDR3 loop spans 13 amino acids. Trimming pared 4 bases from V and 3 bases from J, leaving 9 bases between. Germline V CDR1 and CDR2: MNHEY, SMNVEV (reference sequence). CDR3 region: CASSSPRDTEAFF. The CDR3 nucleotides read TGTGCCAGCAGTTCTCCGAGGGACACTGAAGCTTTCTTT.

This chain connects TRBV24-1 to TRBJ2-7; unclear D gene. Germline V CDR1 and CDR2: KGHDR, SFDVKD. V dropped 4 bases and J dropped 6 bases, with 15 bases sitting between them. The length of the CDR3 is 14 residues. This CDR3 reads CATSDPDTSGEQYF. Here the CDR3 DNA reads TGTGCCACCAGTGACCCTGACACCTCCGGCGAGCAGTACTTC.

Only a few counts were recorded for this clone. The chain joins TRBV11-2 to TRBJ2-7; possible D gene TRBD2, 5 bases. CDR1 and CDR2 from the germline V gene are SGHAT and FQNNGV. This CDR3 comprises 15 residues. The V gene lost 0 bases and the J gene lost 4 bases, with 13 bases spanning the gap. The CDR3, as DNA: TGTGCCAGCAGCTTAGATTCGGGATTACTGTACGAGCAGTACTTC. The encoded protein is CASSLDSGLLYEQYF.

The chain uses TRBV5-5 and TRBJ2-3; 13 bases map to TRBD2. There are 19 residues in the CDR3. The junction had 8 bases not matched to a gene; V was cut back by 0 bases and J by 1 base. CDR1 is SGHKS, CDR2 YYEKEE, per germline (reference sequence). The DNA of the CDR3 is TGTGCCAGCAGCTTGGTCACTAGCGGGGGGGGCAGGCGCACAGATACGCAGTATTTT. Protein product: CASSLVTSGGGRRTDTQYF.

The chain is built from TRBV4-1 and TRBJ1-1; 7 bases fit TRBD1. The V and J ends lost 1 base and 4 bases, in that order; junction bases with no gene match: 9. In germline, CDR1 is MGHRA, CDR2 YSYEKL. The CDR3 is 16 residues long. CDR3 bases: TGCGCCAGCAGCCAAGCCCCGACAGGGACCTTCACTGAAGCTTTCTTT. It encodes CASSQAPTGTFTEAFF.

This rearrangement joins TRBV5-1 to TRBJ1-1; 10 bases match TRBD1. Germline loops: CDR1 SGHRS, CDR2 YFSETQ. The length of the CDR3 is 16 residues. After removal of 2 bases from V and 5 bases from J, the junction contained 9 bases not matched to a gene. CDR3 coding DNA: TGCGCCAGCAGCTTTGCCGGAGACAGGGGGCAGACTGAAGCTTTCTTT. This gives the protein CASSFAGDRGQTEAFF.

The chain joins TRBV5-1 to TRBJ1-4; tentative D call: TRBD1 (6 bases). Germline V gene data show CDR1 as SGHRS and CDR2 as YFSETQ. V lost 5 bases to trimming and J lost 8 bases, with 16 bases between them. This CDR3 is 14 amino acids long. CDR3 protein: CASSPGDLAEKLFF. The CDR3 DNA reads as TGCGCCAGCAGTCCAGGGGACCTCGCGGAAAAACTGTTTTTT.